Below, 9 T cell receptor beta chains from the same sample are listed, as sequenced in a study of shared clonotypes between healthy human individuals. Data came from immunoSEQ multiplex PCR; TCRdb stores just in-frame clones and leaves some out. The sample contains 1.5 million to 2.5 million clones, less than 95% of which appear only once. Naive CD8 cells comprised CD45RO-negative, CCR7-positively selected cells, excluding terminally differentiated effector memory CD45RA+ cells. The specimen sequenced was naive CD8+ T cells sorted from blood. All receptors come from a young man in good health.

The genes are TRBV6-1 and TRBJ1-6; TRBD1 matches 10 bases. CDR1 and CDR2 (germline): MNHNS, SASEGT. CDR3 length: 16 residues. J was trimmed by 9 bases and V by 2 bases; bases with no gene match: 7. The CDR3 bases are TGTGCCAGCAGTGAATGGGGTTGGGACAGGGGTTCACCCCTCCACTTT. Its translation is CASSEWGWDRGSPLHF.

The chain carries TRBV7-2 and TRBJ1-1; D call uncertain. The germline gives CDR1 SGHTA, CDR2 FQGNSA. The CDR3 extends over 14 amino acids. The V end lost 1 base, the J end lost 0 bases, and 6 bases lay between the germline ends. CDR3 sequence reads: CASSLVQVNTEAFF. The CDR3 DNA follows: TGTGCCAGCAGCTTAGTTCAAGTGAACACTGAAGCTTTCTTT.

This clone was seen a single time. This sequence joins TRBV14 and TRBJ2-3; D might be TRBD1 (6 bases). CDR1 SGHDN and CDR2 FVKESK come from the germline V gene. The CDR3 sequence is 18 residues long. The V end lost 0 bases, the J end lost 2 bases, and 18 bases lay between the germline ends. The CDR3 DNA sequence: TGTGCCAGCAGCCAAGATCCGGCAGGGGCGGGCCACACAGATACGCAGTATTTT. It is translated as CASSQDPAGAGHTDTQYF. The full variable domain, completed using reference TRBV14 and TRBJ2-3, is EAGVTQFPSHSVIEKGQTVTLRCDPISGHDNLYWYRRVMGKEIKFLLHFVKESKQDESGMPNNRFLAERTGGTYSTLKVQPAELEDSGVYFCASSQDPAGAGHTDTQYFGPGTRLTVL.

V is TRBV27 and J is TRBJ2-6, with D maybe TRBD2 (6 bases). The CDR3 spans 14 residues. Trimming stripped 3 bases from V and 3 bases from J, with 6 bases between. The V gene's germline CDR1 is MNHEY and CDR2 SMNVEV (reference sequence). The CDR3 region is CASSFGGGANVLTF. The CDR3 bases are TGTGCCAGCAGTTTCGGGGGTGGGGCCAACGTCCTGACTTTC.

The chain employs TRBV28 and TRBJ2-1, with 7 bases matching TRBD2. J gave up 4 bases and V 0 bases, and 6 bases lay outside the gene matches. The germline V gene has CDR1 MDHEN and CDR2 SYDVKM. This CDR3 region has 16 residues. As DNA, the CDR3 is TGTGCCAGCAGTTTATGGAGCGGGGCCTTATACAATGAGCAGTTCTTC. Translation: CASSLWSGALYNEQFF.

The chain joins TRBV6-5 to TRBJ2-7, with D perhaps matching TRBD2 (5 bases). The germline V gene has CDR1 MNHEY and CDR2 SVGAGI. Trimming left V 6 bases short and J 1 base short, with 10 bases between. The CDR3 spans 13 residues. CDR3 coding DNA: TGTGCCAGCAGCCCCGGGGAGTCCTACGAGCAGTACTTC. The encoded protein is CASSPGESYEQYF.

This chain uses TRBV7-2 with TRBJ1-2, with D hard to call. The CDR3 length is 14 residues. The germline CDR1 and CDR2 sequences are SGHTA and FQGNSA. V lost 0 bases, J lost 6 bases, and 11 bases lay in between. The CDR3 sequence: CASSLAGTVHGYTF. The DNA of the CDR3 is TGTGCCAGCAGCTTAGCAGGTACGGTGCATGGCTACACCTTC.

About this clone itself: The sample contains more than one DNA sequence encoding this CDR3. The rearrangement joins TRBV27 to TRBJ1-5; D uncertain. CDR3 size: 14 residues. V lost 4 bases, J lost 0 bases, and 7 bases lay in between. The germline CDR1 and CDR2 sequences are MNHEY and SMNVEV (reference sequence). CDR3 sequence reads: CASSSLGSNQPQHF. The DNA of the CDR3 is TGTGCCAGCAGTTCGTTGGGTAGCAATCAGCCCCAGCATTTT.

The rearrangement uses TRBV2 and TRBJ2-4, with D perhaps TRBD1 or TRBD2 (6 bases each). Per the germline V gene, CDR1 is SNHLY and CDR2 is FYNNEI. The CDR3 is 17 residues long. Trimming took off 7 bases at V and 2 bases at J, with 21 bases between the two ends. CDR3 sequence (DNA): TGTGCCAGCATCGGCCCGGGACCGGGGGCTTCCAAAAACATTCAGTACTTC. It codes for CASIGPGPGASKNIQYF.